These T cell receptor beta chains were read from a single sample in a study of CD8+ T cells in alopecia areata. Sequencing used immunoSEQ multiplex PCR; TCRdb keeps in-frame clones, though not all of them. The top ten clones hold around 1.5% of a sample with more than 75,000 clones, about two fifths of them seen once. What was sequenced was CD4+ T cells sorted from blood. The receptor source for this set is a human donor with alopecia areata. CDR3s include the opening cysteine and the closing phenylalanine or tryptophan. A D gene is named only where the DNA matches it firmly.

>TRBJ2-5|NA|TRBV15
CATVPDYSQAGAQYF
>TRBJ1-1|TRBD1|TRBV7-2
CASSWGTGGDTEAFF
>TRBJ2-1|NA|TRBV7-8
CASSHQRTTEQFF
>TRBJ2-3|TRBD2|TRBV29-1
CSVGGGTSGPTDTQYF
>TRBJ2-1|NA|TRBV27
CASGSSPQTYNEQFF
>TRBJ2-1|NA|TRBV7-9
CASSLVSPEQFF
>TRBJ2-3|NA|TRBV18
CASSAGSTDTQYF
>TRBJ1-4|NA|TRBV7-2
CASSLWVGEKLFF
>TRBJ2-1|NA|TRBV20-1
CRSGVNEQFF
>TRBJ2-7|NA|TRBV18
CASSPTSGYEQYF
>TRBJ2-5|NA|TRBV28
CASSLLPRETQYF
>TRBJ1-1|TRBD1|TRBV5-1
CASNYRTGDTEAFF
>TRBJ2-2|TRBD2|TRBV15
CATSRIVAGRPGELFF
>TRBJ2-7|TRBD1|TRBV5-4
CASSFGTGIELEQYF
>TRBJ2-7|NA|TRBV28
CASSWTATYEQYF
>TRBJ2-2|NA|TRBV29-1
CSVLRTAPNTGELFF
>TRBJ2-5|NA|TRBV30
CAWSLGGRETQYF
>TRBJ2-3|NA|TRBV19
CASSLATTQYF
>TRBJ2-2|NA|TRBV9
CASSVTSPGELFF
>TRBJ2-1|NA|TRBV4-2
CASGTGRPNEQFF
>TRBJ1-5|NA|TRBV29-1
CSVALDSNQPQHF
>TRBJ2-3|TRBD2|TRBV7-9
CASSFGTSGSTDTQYF
>TRBJ2-5|NA|TRBV5-4
CASSQGEVRSGETQYF
>TRBJ2-7|NA|TRBV4-3
CASSPAGATHEQYF
>TRBJ1-1|NA|TRBV7-2
CASSFGRTTEAFF
>TRBJ2-3|NA|TRBV5-1
CASSLGPGSDTQYF
>TRBJ2-2|NA|TRBV2
CASSPGQTTGELFF
>TRBJ2-4|TRBD1|TRBV18
CASSPGGQGANIQYF
>TRBJ2-7|TRBD1|TRBV29-1
CSVEETGGREQYF
>NA|NA|TRBV28
CASSLRINEQYF
>TRBJ2-3|NA|TRBV5-6
CASSTTRGTDTQYF
>TRBJ2-5|TRBD2|TRBV7-4
CASMRLAGDVQETQYF